The clone carrying this TCR beta chain has more than one count but fewer than ten. Its matching antigen is unknown. The data are from a study of T cells after yellow fever vaccination. The study's findings and limits: The CD4 and CD8 compartments had a small share of their clonotypes in common. Post-booster repertoires again held most primary-vaccination clones (roughly 95% CD4, roughly 90% CD8).

Production of TCR cDNA was by 5'RACE template switching, which also added a universal primer site and UMIs. TCRdb processed the 5' RACE reads anew with MiXCR; each CDR3 protein has one entry. Altogether hundreds of thousands of distinct CDR3 sequences are present, about 3.5% being singletons, with the ten largest covering less than 25%. V lost 4 bases and J 2 bases, leaving 18 bases between the germline ends. The CDR3 is made up of 16 amino acids. CDR1 and CDR2 (germline): SGHVS, FQNEAQ. V and J are TRBV7-8 and TRBJ2-7; D remains unclear. The clonotype comes from a man in his late teens or twenties who received the YFV17D yellow fever vaccine. The sample here was PBMCs, taken on the day of the yellow fever booster vaccination. The CDR3 spells CASSSPDTPRPYEQYV. The CDR3 nucleotides read TGTGCCAGCAGCTCACCTGACACCCCCAGGCCCTACGAGCAGTACGTC.